A single sample gave rise to the 5 T cell receptor beta chains below, sequenced in a study of shared clonotypes between healthy human individuals. Sequenced by immunoSEQ multiplex PCR; TCRdb stores in-frame clones only, minus some. The table records hundreds of thousands of clones, about 74% of them present only once. Sample: memory CD4+ T cells sorted from blood. Subset: CD45RA-negative fraction. The source of these receptors is a woman aged 25-40 years in good health.

This clone appeared a few times. In the same sample, other DNA sequences code for this CDR3. V gene TRBV4-1 combines with J gene TRBJ1-5; D is unclear. This CDR3 region has 14 residues. Germline lookup yields CDR1 MGHRA and CDR2 YSYEKL. Trimming took 0 bases from V and 2 from J, leaving 5 bases between them. The CDR3 nucleotides are TGCGCCAGCAGCCAAGACCAGGGCAATCAGCCCCAGCATTTT. It is translated as CASSQDQGNQPQHF.

The V gene is TRBV5-1, the J gene TRBJ1-2, with D uncertain. The germline V gene encodes CDR1 SGHRS and CDR2 YFSETQ. Trimming removed 0 bases from V and 8 bases from J, with 14 bases in between. This CDR3 has 14 amino acids. CDR3 sequence (DNA): TGCGCCAGCAGCTTGGGGCCTCCTAGTCGGGGCTACACCTTC. The encoded protein is CASSLGPPSRGYTF.

The rearrangement links TRBV5-1 to TRBJ2-3; D call uncertain. This CDR3 is built from 15 residues. Germline V gives CDR1 SGHRS, CDR2 YFSETQ. V shed 0 bases and J shed 2 bases, with 10 bases lying between them. This CDR3 is CASSLDGRPTDTQYF. CDR3 in DNA: TGCGCCAGCAGCTTGGACGGGCGGCCCACAGATACGCAGTATTTT. Variable domain in full (rest from reference TRBV5-1 and TRBJ2-3): KAGVTQTPRYLIKTRGQQVTLSCSPISGHRSVSWYQQTPGQGLQFLFEYFSETQRNKGNFPGRFSGRQFSNSRSEMNVSTLELGDSALYLCASSLDGRPTDTQYFGPGTRLTVL.

The chain couples TRBV21-1 to TRBJ2-7; the D segment call TRBD1 is taken from the table without a DNA check. TRBV21-1 is reported as a pseudogene. The length of the CDR3 is 15 residues. The DNA of the CDR3 is TGTGCCAGCGGCAAAGGGGGCCCCCTCTACTACGAGCAGTACTTC. It encodes CASGKGGPLYYEQYF.

The chain joins TRBV5-1 to TRBJ2-1; 8 bases fit TRBD2. Germline V CDR1 and CDR2: SGHRS, YFSETQ. The ends lost 5 bases at V and 0 bases at J; junction bases unmatched: 4. CDR3 length equals 15 residues. CDR3 residues: CASRLAGTSYNEQFF. As DNA, the CDR3 is TGCGCCAGCAGGCTAGCGGGTACCTCCTACAATGAGCAGTTCTTC.